This T cell receptor beta chain was identified in a study of blood T cell repertoires in COVID-19. Study context: Both acute and convalescent COVID-19 samples were obtained from the United States, Italy and Spain. Sample material is recorded as cDNA or gDNA derived from T cells, B-cell-depleted T cells, or PBMCs.

Germline V gene data show CDR1 as SGHTA and CDR2 as FQGNSA. Trimming left V 5 bases short and J 2 bases short, with 16 bases between. The length of the CDR3 is 15 residues. Authors' methods: Estimated nucleated cell counts came from reference gene primer amplification. Only in-frame clones appear in the TCRdb table, and some are missing; sequencing was by immunoSEQ multiplex PCR. V and J calls and clone size are copied from that table; D and trimming were computed from the DNA. The sample yields around 300,000 clones, more than 80% seen once. Input material: peripheral blood. This chain links TRBV7-2 with TRBJ2-7; possibly TRBD1 for D (6 bases). This TCR was recovered from a woman in her twenties or thirties with active or convalescent COVID-19. CDR3 sequence (DNA): TGTGCCAGCAGCCAGCGGTGGGGGCCAGCCTACGAGCAGTACTTC. This codes for CASSQRWGPAYEQYF.